This T cell receptor beta chain was profiled in a study of a mutant IDH1 vaccine in newly diagnosed glioma. Produced via immunoSEQ multiplex PCR; TCRdb's table is partial and in-frame only. The table has 15,000 to 20,000 clones, around four fifths seen once; the top ten hold 9% to 10%. CDR1 and CDR2 (germline): SNHLY, FYNNEI. Trimming took off 7 bases at V and 1 base at J, with 7 bases between the two ends. CDR3 length: 13 residues. With regard to this clone: Antigen specificity is unknown.

Findings of the study overall: Pseudoprogression appeared unlinked to shifts in leading peripheral T cell clonotypes.

Time point meaning: baseline, week 1 (first vaccination visit). This sample's treatment: pre-vaccination baseline after standard-of-care therapy. Newly diagnosed WHO grade 3 or 4 IDH1-mutant, ATRX-lost astrocytomas were identified in the donors. Specimen: PBMCs, collected from a glioma patient treated with radiotherapy, temozolomide or both. The gene calls are TRBV2 and TRBJ2-2; D unclear. The TCR was taken from a middle-aged man with glioma. Here the CDR3 reads CASTWRNTGELFF. The CDR3 DNA follows: TGTGCCAGCACTTGGAGGAACACCGGGGAGCTGTTTTTT.